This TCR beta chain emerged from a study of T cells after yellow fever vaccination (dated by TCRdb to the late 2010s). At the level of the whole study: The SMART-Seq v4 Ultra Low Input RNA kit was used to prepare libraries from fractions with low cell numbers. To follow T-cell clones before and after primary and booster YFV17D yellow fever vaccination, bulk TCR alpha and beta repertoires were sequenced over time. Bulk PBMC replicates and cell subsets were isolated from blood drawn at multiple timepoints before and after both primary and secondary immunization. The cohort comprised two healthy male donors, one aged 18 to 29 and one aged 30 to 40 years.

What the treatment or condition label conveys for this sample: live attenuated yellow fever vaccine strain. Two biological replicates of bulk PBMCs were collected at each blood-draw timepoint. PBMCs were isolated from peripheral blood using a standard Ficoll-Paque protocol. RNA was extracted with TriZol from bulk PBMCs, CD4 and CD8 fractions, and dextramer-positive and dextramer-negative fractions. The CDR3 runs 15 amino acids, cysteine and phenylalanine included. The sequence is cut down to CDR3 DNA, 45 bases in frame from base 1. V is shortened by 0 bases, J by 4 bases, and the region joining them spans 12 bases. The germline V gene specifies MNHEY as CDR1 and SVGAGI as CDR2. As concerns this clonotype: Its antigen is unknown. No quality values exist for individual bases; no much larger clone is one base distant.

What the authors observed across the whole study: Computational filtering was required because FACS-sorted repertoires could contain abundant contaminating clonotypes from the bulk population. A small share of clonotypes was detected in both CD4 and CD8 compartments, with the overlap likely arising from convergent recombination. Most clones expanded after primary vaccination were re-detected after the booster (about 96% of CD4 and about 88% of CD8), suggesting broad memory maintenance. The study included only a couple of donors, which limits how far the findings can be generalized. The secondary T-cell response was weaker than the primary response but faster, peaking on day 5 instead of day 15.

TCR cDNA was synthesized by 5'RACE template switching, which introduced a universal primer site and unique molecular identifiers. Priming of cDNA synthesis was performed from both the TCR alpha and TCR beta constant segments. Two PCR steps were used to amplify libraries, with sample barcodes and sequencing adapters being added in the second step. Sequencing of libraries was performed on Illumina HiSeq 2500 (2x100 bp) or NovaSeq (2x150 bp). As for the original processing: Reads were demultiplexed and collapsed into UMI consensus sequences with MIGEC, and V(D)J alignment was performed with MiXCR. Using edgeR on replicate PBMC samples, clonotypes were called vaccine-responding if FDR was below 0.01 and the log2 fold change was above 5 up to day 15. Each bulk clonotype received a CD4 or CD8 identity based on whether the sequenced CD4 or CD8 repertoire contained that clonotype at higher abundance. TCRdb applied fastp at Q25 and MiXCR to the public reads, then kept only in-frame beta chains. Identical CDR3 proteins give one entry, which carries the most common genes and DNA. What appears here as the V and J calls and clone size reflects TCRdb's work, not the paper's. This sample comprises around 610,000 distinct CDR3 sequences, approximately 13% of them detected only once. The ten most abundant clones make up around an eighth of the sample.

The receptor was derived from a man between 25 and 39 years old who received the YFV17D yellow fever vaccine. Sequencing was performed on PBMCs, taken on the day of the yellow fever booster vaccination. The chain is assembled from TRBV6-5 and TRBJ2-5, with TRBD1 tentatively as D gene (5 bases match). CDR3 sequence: CASSYSAAGRETQYF. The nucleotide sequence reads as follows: TGTGCCAGCAGTTACTCGGCGGCAGGGCGAGAGACCCAGTACTTC.